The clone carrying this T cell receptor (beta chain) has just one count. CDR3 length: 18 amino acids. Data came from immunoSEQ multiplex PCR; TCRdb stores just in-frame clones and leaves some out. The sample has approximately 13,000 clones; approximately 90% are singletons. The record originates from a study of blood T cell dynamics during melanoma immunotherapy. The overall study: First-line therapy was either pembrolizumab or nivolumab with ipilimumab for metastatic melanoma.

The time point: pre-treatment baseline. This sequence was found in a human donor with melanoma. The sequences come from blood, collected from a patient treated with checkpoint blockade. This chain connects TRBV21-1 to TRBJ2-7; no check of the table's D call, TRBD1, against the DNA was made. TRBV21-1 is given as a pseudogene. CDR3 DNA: TGTGCCAGCAGCAAAAAGGGGCCGGACAGGGTGCCCACCTACGAGCAGTACGTC. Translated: CASSKKGPDRVPTYEQYV.